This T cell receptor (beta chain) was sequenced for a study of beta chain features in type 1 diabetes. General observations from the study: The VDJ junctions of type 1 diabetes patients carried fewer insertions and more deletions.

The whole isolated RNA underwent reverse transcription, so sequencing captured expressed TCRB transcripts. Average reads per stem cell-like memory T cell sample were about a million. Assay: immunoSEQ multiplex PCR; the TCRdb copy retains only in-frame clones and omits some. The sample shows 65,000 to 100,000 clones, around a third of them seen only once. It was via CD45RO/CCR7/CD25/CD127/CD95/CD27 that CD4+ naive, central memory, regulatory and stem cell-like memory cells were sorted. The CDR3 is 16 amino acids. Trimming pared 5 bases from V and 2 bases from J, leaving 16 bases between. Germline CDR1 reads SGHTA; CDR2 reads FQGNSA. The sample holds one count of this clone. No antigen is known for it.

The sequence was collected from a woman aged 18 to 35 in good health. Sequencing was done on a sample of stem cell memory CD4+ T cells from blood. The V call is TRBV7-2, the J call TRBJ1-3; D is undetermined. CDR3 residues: CASSPRAVTAGNTIYF. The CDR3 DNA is TGTGCCAGCAGCCCGCGGGCCGTGACCGCTGGAAACACCATATATTTT.